A selection of T cell receptor beta chains follows, all from one sample in a study of OX40 agonist ivuxolimab in advanced cancers. Libraries were prepared by immunoSEQ multiplex PCR; TCRdb keeps only in-frame clonotypes and omits some of them. Altogether 16,000 or so clones are present, about 86% being singletons, with the ten largest covering around 4%. Source: CD4+ or CD8+ T cells sorted from blood, taken in a trial of the OX40 agonist ivuxolimab. These receptors were collected from an adult with an advanced solid tumor such as melanoma, head and neck, liver or kidney cancer. The CDR3 runs from the conserved cysteine through the conserved F or W. Fields, in order: V gene, J gene, clone size, D gene, CDR3 DNA, CDR3 protein. A D gene is named only where the DNA matches it firmly. Part of the rows lack a size; the others show once, few, many or a class for expanded clones.

v_gene: TRBV29-1; j_gene: TRBJ2-5; abundance: NA; d_gene: TRBD2; CDR3nt: TGCAGCGTTGGAGGACTAGCGGGAGGGCTTGGAGAGACCCAGTACTTC; CDR3aa: CSVGGLAGGLGETQYF
v_gene: TRBV2; j_gene: TRBJ1-4; abundance: NA; d_gene: NA; CDR3nt: TGTGCCAGCAGTGAACAGGCTGTCGGGGGCGGTGAAAAACTGTTTTTT; CDR3aa: CASSEQAVGGGEKLFF
v_gene: TRBV27; j_gene: TRBJ2-7; abundance: NA; d_gene: NA; CDR3nt: TGTGCCAGCAGTTTATCTGTGGACAGTTCAGTTTACGAGCAGTACTTC; CDR3aa: CASSLSVDSSVYEQYF
v_gene: TRBV18; j_gene: TRBJ1-5; abundance: NA; d_gene: TRBD1; CDR3nt: TGTGCCACCTCACAGGGGAATCAGCCCCAGCATTTT; CDR3aa: CATSQGNQPQHF
v_gene: TRBV5-6; j_gene: TRBJ2-3; abundance: NA; d_gene: NA; CDR3nt: TGTGCCAGCAGCCCCGTTACTAGCACAGATACGCAGTATTTT; CDR3aa: CASSPVTSTDTQYF
v_gene: TRBV27; j_gene: TRBJ2-7; abundance: NA; d_gene: NA; CDR3nt: TGTGCCAGCAGTTTATTCGGGCGCGGCGAGCAGTACTTC; CDR3aa: CASSLFGRGEQYF
v_gene: TRBV2; j_gene: TRBJ2-2; abundance: NA; d_gene: TRBD2; CDR3nt: TGTGCCAGCAGTGAGGGACTAGCGGGAAACACCGGGGAGCTGTTTTTT; CDR3aa: CASSEGLAGNTGELFF
v_gene: TRBV18; j_gene: TRBJ2-2; abundance: NA; d_gene: NA; CDR3nt: TGTGCCAGCTCACCGGTTAGGGTTTCGAACACCGGGGAGCTGTTTTTT; CDR3aa: CASSPVRVSNTGELFF
v_gene: TRBV6-6; j_gene: TRBJ1-5; abundance: NA; d_gene: NA; CDR3nt: TGTGCCAGCAGTTACTCGGAGACCAGGAATCAGCCCCAGCATTTT; CDR3aa: CASSYSETRNQPQHF
v_gene: TRBV29-1; j_gene: TRBJ1-3; abundance: NA; d_gene: TRBD1; CDR3nt: TGCAGCGCCTGGGACACACAGGGGGCATTATATTTT; CDR3aa: CSAWDTQGALYF
v_gene: TRBV28; j_gene: TRBJ2-7; abundance: NA; d_gene: TRBD1; CDR3nt: TGTGCCAGCAGTTTTGGGGGGACAGGGTTTGCCCCCAACGAGCAGTACTTC; CDR3aa: CASSFGGTGFAPNEQYF
v_gene: TRBV10-2; j_gene: TRBJ1-1; abundance: NA; d_gene: NA; CDR3nt: TGCGCCAGCAGTGAACAGGGACGTACTGAAGCTTTCTTT; CDR3aa: CASSEQGRTEAFF
v_gene: TRBV6-6; j_gene: TRBJ2-1; abundance: once; d_gene: NA; CDR3nt: TGTGCCAGCAGCCAGGGGGGTGAGCAGTTCTTC; CDR3aa: CASSQGGEQFF
v_gene: TRBV5-6; j_gene: TRBJ2-7; abundance: NA; d_gene: NA; CDR3nt: TGTGCCAGCAGCTTAGTCGGGTACGAGCAGTACTTC; CDR3aa: CASSLVGYEQYF
v_gene: TRBV28; j_gene: TRBJ2-3; abundance: NA; d_gene: NA; CDR3nt: TGTGCCAGCAGACCCGACAGAATTTACACAGATACGCAGTATTTT; CDR3aa: CASRPDRIYTDTQYF
v_gene: TRBV6-6; j_gene: TRBJ2-3; abundance: few; d_gene: TRBD2; CDR3nt: TGTGCCAGCAGTTACCCGGCGGGAGGCACAGATACGCAGTATTTT; CDR3aa: CASSYPAGGTDTQYF
v_gene: TRBV7-4; j_gene: TRBJ1-2; abundance: NA; d_gene: TRBD1; CDR3nt: TGTGCCAGCAGCCCGGAGGGCAGGGGGCGGGGTGGCTACACCTTC; CDR3aa: CASSPEGRGRGGYTF
v_gene: TRBV7-9; j_gene: TRBJ2-5; abundance: NA; d_gene: NA; CDR3nt: TGTGCCAGCAGTTTCGGGAGATACGAGACCCAGTACTTC; CDR3aa: CASSFGRYETQYF
v_gene: TRBV15; j_gene: TRBJ1-2; abundance: NA; d_gene: TRBD1; CDR3nt: TGTGCCACCAGCAGTACAGGGGGGTACGGCTACACCTTC; CDR3aa: CATSSTGGYGYTF
v_gene: TRBV7-7; j_gene: TRBJ2-5; abundance: NA; d_gene: NA; CDR3nt: TGTGCCAGCAGCTTAGGAACATCCCAAGAGACCCAGTACTTC; CDR3aa: CASSLGTSQETQYF
v_gene: TRBV5-4; j_gene: TRBJ2-2; abundance: NA; d_gene: NA; CDR3nt: TGTGCCAGCAGCTTGTCCAGCGGCCCCACCGGGGAGCTGTTTTTT; CDR3aa: CASSLSSGPTGELFF
v_gene: TRBV5-4; j_gene: TRBJ2-2; abundance: NA; d_gene: NA; CDR3nt: TGTGCCAGCACGCAAATGGGGGGGCAGAACACCGGGGAGCTGTTTTTT; CDR3aa: CASTQMGGQNTGELFF
v_gene: TRBV7-9; j_gene: TRBJ2-2; abundance: NA; d_gene: TRBD2; CDR3nt: TGTGCCAGCAGCCCGCAGGCGGGGGGCACCGGGGAGCTGTTTTTT; CDR3aa: CASSPQAGGTGELFF
v_gene: TRBV2; j_gene: TRBJ2-3; abundance: once; d_gene: TRBD1; CDR3nt: TGTGCCAGCTTCCGGGACAGGACAGATACGCAGTATTTT; CDR3aa: CASFRDRTDTQYF
v_gene: TRBV2; j_gene: TRBJ2-7; abundance: NA; d_gene: TRBD2; CDR3nt: TGTGCCAGCAGTGAGGTAGTGGGAGGGCCATACGAGCAGTACTTC; CDR3aa: CASSEVVGGPYEQYF
v_gene: TRBV10-3; j_gene: TRBJ2-7; abundance: NA; d_gene: TRBD1; CDR3nt: TGTGCCATCAGTGAGTCCGGGACAGGGAGCGACGAGCAGTACTTC; CDR3aa: CAISESGTGSDEQYF
v_gene: TRBV6-1; j_gene: TRBJ2-7; abundance: NA; d_gene: TRBD2; CDR3nt: TGTGCCAGCAGTCAACCCGGACTAGCGGGGTACGAGCAGTACTTC; CDR3aa: CASSQPGLAGYEQYF
v_gene: TRBV10-1; j_gene: TRBJ2-7; abundance: NA; d_gene: TRBD1; CDR3nt: TGCGCCATCGCCCAACAGGGGGCTAAATACGAGCAGTACTTC; CDR3aa: CAIAQQGAKYEQYF
v_gene: TRBV7-9; j_gene: TRBJ1-1; abundance: NA; d_gene: NA; CDR3nt: TGTGCCAGCAGCCTCCAATCTAACACTGAAGCTTTCTTT; CDR3aa: CASSLQSNTEAFF
v_gene: TRBV6-1; j_gene: TRBJ1-1; abundance: NA; d_gene: NA; CDR3nt: TGTGCCAGCAGTGAACTCGAGCGGGTCACTGAAGCTTTCTTT; CDR3aa: CASSELERVTEAFF
v_gene: TRBV7-2; j_gene: TRBJ2-7; abundance: few; d_gene: NA; CDR3nt: TGTGCCAGCAGCTACAGTACAGGGTCGGGTCGTGACGAGCAGTACTTC; CDR3aa: CASSYSTGSGRDEQYF
v_gene: TRBV4-1; j_gene: TRBJ1-1; abundance: NA; d_gene: NA; CDR3nt: TGCGCCAGCAGCCAAGAACGGGTGAACACTGAAGCTTTCTTT; CDR3aa: CASSQERVNTEAFF
v_gene: TRBV7-2; j_gene: TRBJ2-3; abundance: NA; d_gene: TRBD2; CDR3nt: TGTGCCAGCAGCCTGGGTCTAGCGGTAGATACGCAGTATTTT; CDR3aa: CASSLGLAVDTQYF
v_gene: TRBV7-2; j_gene: TRBJ2-1; abundance: NA; d_gene: NA; CDR3nt: TGTGCCAGCAGCCCTACCCAGACCCGGGGATTTGACAATGAGCAGTTCTTC; CDR3aa: CASSPTQTRGFDNEQFF
v_gene: TRBV27; j_gene: TRBJ2-3; abundance: NA; d_gene: TRBD1; CDR3nt: TGTGCCAGCAGTCAAATCTCAGGGGGAGATACGCAGTATTTT; CDR3aa: CASSQISGGDTQYF
v_gene: TRBV2; j_gene: TRBJ1-4; abundance: NA; d_gene: NA; CDR3nt: TGTGCCAGCAGTGATGTAGGTGAAAAACTGTTTTTT; CDR3aa: CASSDVGEKLFF
v_gene: TRBV27; j_gene: TRBJ2-6; abundance: NA; d_gene: NA; CDR3nt: TGTGCCAGCACCCTGGGGGGTGGGGCCAACGTCCTGACTTTC; CDR3aa: CASTLGGGANVLTF
v_gene: TRBV7-2; j_gene: TRBJ1-5; abundance: NA; d_gene: TRBD1; CDR3nt: TGTGCCAGCAGCACCGCCGGGACAGGGGTTCAGCCCCAGCATTTT; CDR3aa: CASSTAGTGVQPQHF
v_gene: TRBV7-3; j_gene: TRBJ1-6; abundance: NA; d_gene: NA; CDR3nt: TGTGCCAGCAGCTTAACCCCCGGGAATTCACCCCTCCACTTT; CDR3aa: CASSLTPGNSPLHF
v_gene: TRBV7-2; j_gene: TRBJ1-1; abundance: NA; d_gene: TRBD1; CDR3nt: TGTGCCAGCAGCACCCGGACAGGGGACCCTGAAGCTTTCTTT; CDR3aa: CASSTRTGDPEAFF
v_gene: TRBV9; j_gene: TRBJ2-1; abundance: NA; d_gene: NA; CDR3nt: TGTGCCAGTGGGTGGGGATCCGGGACCATCAATGAGCAGTTCTTC; CDR3aa: CASGWGSGTINEQFF
v_gene: TRBV6-4; j_gene: TRBJ1-5; abundance: NA; d_gene: NA; CDR3nt: TGTGCCAGCAGTGTCGAGGGGGGTCAGCCCCAGCATTTT; CDR3aa: CASSVEGGQPQHF
v_gene: TRBV7-2; j_gene: TRBJ2-4; abundance: few; d_gene: TRBD2; CDR3nt: TGTGCCAGCAGCTTAGAGGCTAGCGGTGTAAACATTCAGTACTTC; CDR3aa: CASSLEASGVNIQYF
v_gene: TRBV7-8; j_gene: TRBJ2-4; abundance: NA; d_gene: TRBD2; CDR3nt: TGTGCCAGCAGCTCAATAGGGACGACTAGCGGGTCAGGACTAGCCAAAAACATTCAGTACTTC; CDR3aa: CASSSIGTTSGSGLAKNIQYF
v_gene: TRBV5-1; j_gene: TRBJ2-3; abundance: once; d_gene: NA; CDR3nt: TGCGCCAGCAGCTTGGAACGTTCCACAGATACGCAGTATTTT; CDR3aa: CASSLERSTDTQYF
v_gene: TRBV2; j_gene: TRBJ1-3; abundance: NA; d_gene: NA; CDR3nt: TGTGCCAGCAGTGAAGCGGAGACAGCGGGAAACACCATATATTTT; CDR3aa: CASSEAETAGNTIYF
v_gene: TRBV6-5; j_gene: TRBJ2-1; abundance: NA; d_gene: NA; CDR3nt: TGTGCCAGCCTAGGTCGTGAGCAGTTCTTC; CDR3aa: CASLGREQFF
v_gene: TRBV6-5; j_gene: TRBJ2-7; abundance: once; d_gene: TRBD2; CDR3nt: TGTGCCAGCAGTTACTCGAGGGTAGCGGGGGCCTACGAGCAGTACTTC; CDR3aa: CASSYSRVAGAYEQYF
v_gene: TRBV27; j_gene: TRBJ2-7; abundance: NA; d_gene: NA; CDR3nt: TGTGCCAGCAGCCCTGGTCGGTACTCCTACGAGCAGTACTTC; CDR3aa: CASSPGRYSYEQYF
v_gene: TRBV10-3; j_gene: TRBJ2-2; abundance: NA; d_gene: NA; CDR3nt: TGTGCCATCAAGGGGCCTTCGAACACCGGGGAGCTGTTTTTT; CDR3aa: CAIKGPSNTGELFF
v_gene: TRBV7-9; j_gene: TRBJ2-5; abundance: few; d_gene: NA; CDR3nt: TGTGCCAGCAGCATCCAAGCGGTCGGGGTCCAAGAGACCCAGTACTTC; CDR3aa: CASSIQAVGVQETQYF
v_gene: TRBV7-2; j_gene: TRBJ2-7; abundance: NA; d_gene: TRBD2; CDR3nt: TGTGCCAGCAGCCCTAGCGGAGGGGCCTACGAGCAGTACTTC; CDR3aa: CASSPSGGAYEQYF
v_gene: TRBV29-1; j_gene: TRBJ2-7; abundance: NA; d_gene: NA; CDR3nt: TGCAGCGTCTCAGGGGTACTCTACGAGCAGTACTTC; CDR3aa: CSVSGVLYEQYF
v_gene: TRBV2; j_gene: TRBJ2-7; abundance: NA; d_gene: NA; CDR3nt: TGTGCCAGCAATTTGGGGACCTACGAGCAGTACTTC; CDR3aa: CASNLGTYEQYF
v_gene: TRBV18; j_gene: TRBJ1-4; abundance: NA; d_gene: NA; CDR3nt: TGTGCCAGCTCACCATCTGGGCAGACAACTAATGAAAAACTGTTTTTT; CDR3aa: CASSPSGQTTNEKLFF
v_gene: TRBV10-3; j_gene: TRBJ2-5; abundance: NA; d_gene: NA; CDR3nt: TGTGCCATCAGTGATAGCGGAAAAGAGACCCAGTACTTC; CDR3aa: CAISDSGKETQYF
v_gene: TRBV12-5; j_gene: TRBJ2-1; abundance: NA; d_gene: TRBD1; CDR3nt: TGTGCTAGTGGTTCCGGACAGGGGGCGGGTAATGAGCAGTTCTTC; CDR3aa: CASGSGQGAGNEQFF
v_gene: TRBV19; j_gene: TRBJ1-5; abundance: NA; d_gene: NA; CDR3nt: TGTGCCAGTAGTATAGGGGACTCTCAGCCCCAGCATTTT; CDR3aa: CASSIGDSQPQHF
v_gene: TRBV18; j_gene: TRBJ1-5; abundance: few; d_gene: NA; CDR3nt: TGTGCCAGCTCACCACAAGGGGGTGATCAGCCCCAGCATTTT; CDR3aa: CASSPQGGDQPQHF